One and the same sample provided the 15 T cell receptor beta chains below, sequenced in a study of blood T cell repertoires in COVID-19. TCRdb keeps only in-frame clones here, not all; method: immunoSEQ multiplex PCR. The profile shows about 220,000 clones, just over 85% of them singletons. The sequenced sample consisted of PBMCs or T cells enriched from blood (not recorded which). Every receptor here comes from a woman between 50 and 59 years old with acute COVID-19.

The rearrangement joins TRBV27 to TRBJ2-6, with 9 bases fitting TRBD1. CDR3 length: 18 amino acids. The germline V gene encodes CDR1 MNHEY and CDR2 SMNVEV (reference sequence). V was pared by 1 base and J by 2 bases, with 6 bases of the junction left unmatched. CDR3 loop: CASSLLGQGIPGANVLTF. The CDR3 region has the DNA TGTGCCAGCAGTTTATTGGGACAGGGAATCCCTGGGGCCAACGTCCTGACTTTC.

This clone showed up just once. The V call is TRBV19, the J call TRBJ1-4; possible D gene TRBD1, 5 bases. The CDR3 is 17 residues long. V gave up 7 bases and J gave up 0 bases, with 18 bases separating them. Germline CDR1 LNHDA, CDR2 SQIVND (reference sequence). The CDR3 loop is CASMRWRQSPTNEKLFF. The CDR3 coding sequence is TGTGCCAGTATGAGGTGGCGACAGTCACCAACTAATGAAAAACTGTTTTTT.

The chain uses TRBV2 and TRBJ2-5, with 9 bases lining up with TRBD2. V lost 6 bases and J lost 1; bases outside the gene matches: 12. The germline CDR1 and CDR2 sequences are SNHLY and FYNNEI. CDR3 length equals 17 residues. Here the CDR3 reads CASRRERAGGPQETQYF. As DNA, the CDR3 is TGTGCCAGCAGGAGAGAGCGAGCGGGAGGCCCCCAAGAGACCCAGTACTTC.

This chain links TRBV7-8 with TRBJ1-5, with D possibly TRBD1 on 5 matching bases. The CDR3 totals 15 residues. Deletions cut 1 base from V and 3 bases from J, with 10 bases between. CDR1 is SGHVS, CDR2 FQNEAQ, per germline. The CDR3 is CASSLGGGNNQPQHF. Written as DNA, the CDR3 is TGTGCCAGCAGCTTAGGTGGGGGGAACAATCAGCCCCAGCATTTT.

The V call is TRBV15, the J call TRBJ1-2; D is ambiguous. The CDR3 contains 12 residues. Looked up from germline, CDR1 is LNHNV and CDR2 is YYDKDF (reference sequence). V lost 2 bases to trimming and J lost 5 bases, with 6 bases between them. The CDR3 region has the DNA TGTGCCACCAGCAGAATTCCTTATGGCTACACCTTC. Amino acids: CATSRIPYGYTF. The whole variable domain, remainder taken from reference TRBV15 and TRBJ1-2, is DAMVIQNPRYQVTQFGKPVTLSCSQTLNHNVMYWYQQKSSQAPKLLFHYYDKDFNNEADTPDNFQSRRPNTSFCFLDIRSPGLGDTAMYLCATSRIPYGYTFGSGTRLTVV.

The chain joins TRBV6-5 to TRBJ1-4, with D tentatively TRBD1 (6 bases). The germline V gene encodes CDR1 MNHEY and CDR2 SVGAGI. This CDR3 has 15 residues. With 9 bases removed from V and 0 bases from J, the gap between germline ends came to 14 bases. In DNA form, the CDR3 reads TGTGCCAGTATCAGGGGAAGCACAACTAATGAAAAACTGTTTTTT. Its translation is CASIRGSTTNEKLFF.

Concerning this clone itself: Additional DNA sequences in this sample encode the identical CDR3. The gene calls are TRBV5-1 and TRBJ2-3; TRBD2 aligns across 9 bases. Germline values: CDR1 SGHRS, CDR2 YFSETQ. The CDR3 length is 15 residues. Trimming at V came to 5 bases and at J to 1 base, leaving 5 bases not matched to a gene. The CDR3 here is CASRLGGRGTDTQYF. DNA of the CDR3: TGCGCCAGCAGACTCGGCGGGAGGGGCACAGATACGCAGTATTTT.

This chain joins TRBV27 and TRBJ1-2; 7 bases agree with TRBD1. The CDR3 has 18 residues. CDR1 is MNHEY and CDR2 is SMNVEV in the germline V gene (reference sequence). V shed 2 bases and J 0 bases; nucleotides not matched to a gene: 12. CDR3 in DNA: TGTGCCAGCAGTTTACTCGGCGGGACCGGGACAGCTAACTATGGCTACACCTTC. Protein: CASSLLGGTGTANYGYTF.

The V gene is TRBV30, the J gene TRBJ1-4; 10 positions match TRBD1. Germline CDR1 reads GTSNPN; CDR2 reads SVGIG (reference sequence). V was clipped by 3 bases and J by 8 bases; unmatched bases: 6. This CDR3 is 14 amino acids long. Here the CDR3 reads CAWSGTGAGEKLFF. CDR3 bases: TGTGCCTGGAGCGGGACAGGGGCCGGAGAAAAACTGTTTTTT.

The chain employs TRBV10-3 and TRBJ2-7, with D possibly matching TRBD1 (5 bases). Trimming removed 0 bases from V and 6 bases from J, with 21 bases in between. CDR1 and CDR2 from the germline V gene are ENHRY and SYGVKD. The CDR3 runs 17 residues. This CDR3 reads CAISESSKGLGWGEQYF. In DNA form, the CDR3 reads TGTGCCATCAGTGAGTCGAGTAAGGGGCTTGGGTGGGGCGAGCAGTACTTC.

This sequence joins TRBV20-1 and TRBJ2-3; possible D gene TRBD2, 5 bases. This CDR3 contains 10 residues. The germline V gene has CDR1 DFQATT and CDR2 SNEGSKA (reference sequence). V was cut by 5 bases and J by 13 bases, with 13 bases left in between. The chain's CDR3 is CSAQSGSEYF. CDR3 DNA: TGCAGTGCTCAAAGCGGCTCGGAGTATTTT.

The chain uses TRBV6-5 and TRBJ1-5, with TRBD1 matching over 7 bases. Germline V gene sequence: CDR1 MNHEY, CDR2 SVGAGI. The V gene end was trimmed by 6 bases and the J gene end by 11 bases; junction bases not matched to a gene: 10. CDR3 size: 13 residues. CDR3 nucleotide sequence: TGTGCCAGCAGACAAGACAGGGTAGGGACCCAGCATTTT. Residues: CASRQDRVGTQHF.

This clone was seen a handful of times. This chain uses TRBV7-3 with TRBJ2-7; TRBD1 agrees at 7 bases. The CDR3 is 13 residues long. The V segment lost 2 bases and the J segment 3 bases; nucleotides outside the gene matches: 1. Germline V lookup: CDR1 SGHTA, CDR2 FQGTGA. CDR3 sequence reads: CASSLGQVYEQYF. In nucleotides, the CDR3 is TGTGCCAGCAGCTTAGGACAGGTCTACGAGCAGTACTTC.

This chain connects TRBV6-6 to TRBJ1-1; D gene unclear. The germline V gene has CDR1 MNHNY and CDR2 SVGAGI (reference sequence). V lost 6 bases to trimming and J lost 1 base, with 6 bases between them. This CDR3 is 12 amino acids long. The CDR3 coding sequence is TGTGCCAGCAGAGTCGGGAACACTGAAGCTTTCTTT. Translated: CASRVGNTEAFF.

The chain uses TRBV10-3 and TRBJ2-7; 12 bases are shared with TRBD2. CDR1 ENHRY and CDR2 SYGVKD come from the germline V gene. This CDR3 has 15 residues. J lost 5 bases, V lost 4 bases, and 6 bases had no gene match. CDR3 sequence reads: CAISGGTSGLDEQYF. The CDR3 DNA sequence: TGTGCCATCAGTGGGGGGACTAGCGGGTTGGACGAGCAGTACTTC.